This TCR beta chain was documented in a study of blood T cell repertoires in COVID-19. The wider study: PBMCs, B-cell-depleted T cells, or T cells provided the cDNA or gDNA that made up the material.

Germline CDR1 MDHEN, CDR2 SYDVKM. Trimming at V came to 7 bases and at J to 1 base, leaving 14 bases not matched to a gene. This CDR3 spans 17 amino acids. The participants were between about 18 and 90 years old and came from roughly 24 US areas. Clones were sequenced by immunoSEQ multiplex PCR, and TCRdb holds only the in-frame ones, with some missing. The data show a few hundred thousand clones, over 75% seen once. Sequencing input: PBMCs or T cells enriched from blood (not recorded which). This sequence joins TRBV28 and TRBJ2-5, with 8 nucleotides matching TRBD2. The origin of this receptor is a woman aged 40 to 50 who had recovered from COVID-19. Written as DNA, the CDR3 is TGTGCCAGCACCCTCCGGGGGGGAAAGGGGTTCCAAGAGACCCAGTACTTC. This encodes CASTLRGGKGFQETQYF.